Listed below are T cell receptor beta chains from one sample, sequenced in a study of blood T cell repertoires in COVID-19. The table came from immunoSEQ multiplex PCR; TCRdb's copy has only in-frame clones and leaves some out. The sample shows approximately 88,000 clones, about 90% of them seen only once. The sample was peripheral blood. All receptors come from a male donor with acute or convalescent COVID-19. Both conserved end residues are part of each CDR3.

V	J	CDR3
TRBV18	TRBJ1-6	CASLPGAGHNSPLHF
TRBV28	TRBJ2-3	CASSPGSTDTQYF
TRBV5-1	TRBJ1-1	CASSLAGGNTEAFF
TRBV6-5	TRBJ1-4	CASSPDRPVIYLFF
TRBV6-1	TRBJ1-6	CASSDAGTGNSYNSPLHF
TRBV29-1	TRBJ1-2	CSVGGEDYGYTF
TRBV10-3	TRBJ2-5	CAISDRLAQETQYF
TRBV30	TRBJ1-6	CAWSAMGRGDSPLHF
TRBV6-5	TRBJ1-1	CASIVSGAMNTEAFF
TRBV7-9	TRBJ1-2	CASGQVSPGGYTF
TRBV19	TRBJ1-6	CASSTRRPGYNSPLHF
TRBV11-3	TRBJ1-4	CASSLLSGLGEKLFF
TRBV6-5	TRBJ2-7	CASSSGGLEPYEQYF
TRBV6-2/TRBV6-3	TRBJ2-4	CASSSGQELAKNIQYF
TRBV30	TRBJ2-7	CAWSATGLQEQYF
TRBV7-8	TRBJ2-2	CASSLAQGTTGELFF